These 21 T cell receptor beta chains originate from one sample sequenced in a study of vaccination effects on CD4 cells after COVID-19. Antigens of these TCRs are unknown. Viral peptide pools were used in the ViraFEST assay to expand antigen-specific CD4+ T cells, and sequencing came afterward. Isolating CD4+ T cells followed roughly ten days of culture. Neither prior SARS-CoV-2 infection nor positive nucleocapsid antibodies were present in the vaccine recipients. The table came from immunoSEQ multiplex PCR; TCRdb's copy has only in-frame clones and leaves some out. This table holds 37,000 or so clones, about 60% found once. This specimen consisted of CD4+ T cells from PBMCs cultured with HCoV-OC43 spike peptides, obtained before COVID-19 vaccination. Indicated subset: HCoV-OC43 spike overlapping peptide pool stimulation. Receptors were obtained from a human donor who received a COVID-19 vaccine.

The J gene is TRBJ2-5, the V gene TRBV2; D could derive from TRBD1 or TRBD2 (6 bases each). Germline-derived CDR1 and CDR2 are SNHLY and FYNNEI. The CDR3 runs 16 residues. Trimming took 4 bases from V and 6 from J, leaving 21 bases between them. The CDR3 reads CASSGGAENPLKTQYF. The CDR3 nucleotides read TGTGCCAGCAGTGGGGGGGCTGAAAACCCCCTTAAGACCCAGTACTTC.

The chain couples TRBV3-1 (or the pseudogene TRBV3-2) to TRBJ2-7, with D possibly matching TRBD2 (5 bases). V shed 5 bases and J shed 6 bases, with 14 bases lying between them. This CDR3 is 13 amino acids long. Germline V CDR1 and CDR2: LGHDT, YNNKEL (reference sequence). CDR3 in amino acids: CASSGVGGFEQYF. The CDR3 DNA reads TGTGCCAGCAGCGGAGTAGGAGGTTTCGAGCAGTACTTC.

This clone was recorded once. The genes are TRBV18 and TRBJ2-5; the D gene is possibly TRBD2 (6 bases). The CDR3 totals 14 residues. The germline gives CDR1 KGHSH, CDR2 LQKENI. V lost 0 bases, J lost 5 bases, and 10 bases lay in between. This chain's CDR3 is CASSPPGGVETQYF. CDR3 DNA: TGTGCCAGCTCACCACCGGGAGGCGTGGAGACCCAGTACTTC.

The chain couples TRBV3-1 (or the pseudogene TRBV3-2) to TRBJ1-3, with D uncertain. Trimming removed 4 bases at V and 0 bases at J, with 10 bases between. The CDR3 consists of 15 residues. Germline V lookup: CDR1 LGHDT, CDR2 YNNKEL (reference sequence). The DNA of the CDR3 is TGTGCCAGCAGCCGCAGCACGCACTCTGGAAACACCATATATTTT. Amino acid sequence: CASSRSTHSGNTIYF.

The genes are TRBV30 and TRBJ2-1; no definite D call. Trimming left V 3 bases short and J 7 bases short, with 16 bases between. In germline, CDR1 is GTSNPN, CDR2 SVGIG (reference sequence). The length of the CDR3 is 14 residues. The DNA for the CDR3 is TGTGCCTGGAGGGCACCCCAAAGTGAAAATGAGCAGTTCTTC. Its protein is CAWRAPQSENEQFF.

The V and J genes are TRBV12-3 or TRBV12-4 and TRBJ1-5, with D unclear. Trimming took 6 bases from V and 1 from J, leaving 4 bases between them. The CDR3 consists of 12 residues. Here the CDR3 reads CASSRSNQPQHF. CDR3 bases: TGTGCCAGCAGCCGGAGCAATCAGCCCCAGCATTTT.

This clone was seen a handful of times. The J gene is TRBJ1-6, the V gene TRBV19; D not resolved. Germline V gene lookup returns CDR1 LNHDA and CDR2 SQIVND (reference sequence). Trimming took 3 bases from V and 8 from J, leaving 14 bases between them. This CDR3 is 15 amino acids long. CDR3 nucleotide sequence: TGTGCCAGTAGTATTGGGTCGACCCGGCATTCACCCCTCCACTTT. Translation: CASSIGSTRHSPLHF.

The chain has TRBV14 and TRBJ1-2, with 7 bases that match TRBD1. Losses at the gene ends were 1 base for V and 1 base for J; bases not matched to a gene: 3. This CDR3 comprises 15 residues. Germline V gene lookup returns CDR1 SGHDN and CDR2 FVKESK. The CDR3 sequence: CASSQGDSFNYGYTF. In nucleotides, the CDR3 is TGTGCCAGCAGCCAAGGGGACAGTTTTAACTATGGCTACACCTTC.

In nucleotides, the CDR3 is TGTGCCAGTCTGGCCCAGCTAGGGACCGGGGAGCTGTTTTTT. This translates into CASLAQLGTGELFF. This chain connects TRBV19 to TRBJ2-2; unclear D gene. V lost 8 bases to trimming and J lost 5 bases, with 15 bases between them. In germline, CDR1 is LNHDA, CDR2 SQIVND (reference sequence). The CDR3 length is 14 residues.

This clone was seen only a few times. This chain joins TRBV3-1 (or the pseudogene TRBV3-2) and TRBJ1-3, with unresolved D. CDR1 is LGHDT, CDR2 YNNKEL, per germline (reference sequence). V gave up 1 base and J gave up 4 bases, with 5 bases separating them. The CDR3 consists of 13 residues. The CDR3 loop is CASSQVEGNTIYF. The DNA of the CDR3 is TGTGCCAGCAGCCAAGTGGAGGGAAACACCATATATTTT.

V gene TRBV2 combines with J gene TRBJ1-5, with no clear D. Trimming removed 0 bases from V and 0 bases from J, with 9 bases in between. Germline values: CDR1 SNHLY, CDR2 FYNNEI. The CDR3 is made up of 16 amino acids. The CDR3 is CASSEAQVNSNQPQHF. For the CDR3, the DNA is TGTGCCAGCAGTGAAGCTCAGGTGAATAGCAATCAGCCCCAGCATTTT.

The chain is built from TRBV27 and TRBJ1-4; maybe TRBD1 (5 bases). Germline V CDR1 and CDR2: MNHEY, SMNVEV (reference sequence). The CDR3 sequence is 14 residues long. Trimming took off 2 bases at V and 7 bases at J, with 11 bases between the two ends. CDR3 bases: TGTGCCAGCAGTTTAGGCAGGGCGGGTGAAAAACTGTTTTTT. This codes for CASSLGRAGEKLFF.

The chain couples TRBV6-5 to TRBJ1-2; 10 nucleotides match TRBD1. Germline V lookup: CDR1 MNHEY, CDR2 SVGAGI. V shed 0 bases and J 4 bases; nucleotides not matched to a gene: 5. This CDR3 is 16 amino acids long. As DNA, the CDR3 is TGTGCCAGCAGTTACTCGGGACAGGGGTTAAGCTATGGCTACACCTTC. Amino acid sequence: CASSYSGQGLSYGYTF.

The V call is TRBV5-1, the J call TRBJ2-5; TRBD2 agrees at 7 bases. Unmatched junction bases numbered 11, after V lost 4 bases and J lost 5 bases. CDR3 length equals 15 residues. CDR1 and CDR2 from the germline V gene are SGHRS and YFSETQ. CDR3 DNA sequence: TGCGCCAGCAGCGACACTAGCGCCGTCCGGGAGACCCAGTACTTC. Translated, it gives CASSDTSAVRETQYF.

This chain connects TRBV24-1 to TRBJ2-5; 10 bases are a match to TRBD2. Germline lookup yields CDR1 KGHDR and CDR2 SFDVKD. Trimming at V came to 2 bases and at J to 2 bases, leaving 1 base not matched to a gene. The CDR3 runs to 15 residues. Here the CDR3 DNA reads TGTGCCACCAGTGATTCTAGCGGGGGTCAAGAGACCCAGTACTTC. Translated, it gives CATSDSSGGQETQYF.

The rearrangement links TRBV7-8 to TRBJ2-3; 9 bases match TRBD2. CDR1 and CDR2 from the germline V gene are SGHVS and FQNEAQ. V shed 5 bases, J shed 5 bases, and the junction held 8 bases outside the gene matches. The CDR3 is 15 residues long. DNA for the CDR3: TGTGCCAGCAGCCTAAAGCGGGGGGTAGTAGATACGCAGTATTTT. It specifies CASSLKRGVVDTQYF.

The chain links TRBV4-1 to TRBJ2-3, with TRBD2 matching 7 bases. CDR3 length: 15 amino acids. CDR1 is MGHRA and CDR2 is YSYEKL in the germline V gene. The trim removed 1 base at V and 3 bases at J, leaving 4 bases unmatched. The CDR3 coding sequence is TGCGCCAGCAGCCAAGTGACGGGGGGTACAGATACGCAGTATTTT. Its translation: CASSQVTGGTDTQYF.

This sequence joins TRBV14 and TRBJ2-7; no firm D call. This CDR3 is built from 16 residues. CDR1 is SGHDN and CDR2 is FVKESK in the germline V gene. Trimming removed 3 bases at V and 3 bases at J, with 18 bases between. The CDR3 DNA is TGTGCCAGCAGCCATTTAGGAAGTGTGACTTACTACGAGCAGTACTTC. It codes for CASSHLGSVTYYEQYF.

The CDR3 DNA is TGTGCCAGCAGTTACGTAACAGGTATGAGGAACACTGAAGCTTTCTTT. This codes for CASSYVTGMRNTEAFF. The gene calls are TRBV6-5 and TRBJ1-1; D might be TRBD1 (5 bases). The germline CDR1 and CDR2 sequences are MNHEY and SVGAGI. This CDR3 has 16 residues. V lost 2 bases and J lost 1, with 14 bases in between.

This rearrangement joins TRBV6-7 to TRBJ2-5, with 8 bases fitting TRBD2. TRBV6-7 is flagged as an ORF with uncertain function. The CDR3 is made up of 17 amino acids. The CDR3 loop reads CDEKVRGPSREGETQYF. Here the CDR3 DNA reads TGTGACGAAAAGGTCAGGGGTCCTAGCCGGGAGGGAGAGACCCAGTACTTC.

This chain links TRBV5-1 with TRBJ2-1, with TRBD2 matching 11 bases. V lost 4 bases and J lost 8; bases outside the gene matches: 14. Per the germline V gene, CDR1 is SGHRS and CDR2 is YFSETQ. This CDR3 is built from 17 residues. The CDR3 protein is CASSLIRLAGSPDEQFF. The CDR3, as DNA: TGCGCCAGCAGCCTCATAAGACTAGCGGGATCTCCAGATGAGCAGTTCTTC. The complete variable domain, with remaining parts taken from reference TRBV5-1 and TRBJ2-1, reads KAGVTQTPRYLIKTRGQQVTLSCSPISGHRSVSWYQQTPGQGLQFLFEYFSETQRNKGNFPGRFSGRQFSNSRSEMNVSTLELGDSALYLCASSLIRLAGSPDEQFFGPGTRLTVL.